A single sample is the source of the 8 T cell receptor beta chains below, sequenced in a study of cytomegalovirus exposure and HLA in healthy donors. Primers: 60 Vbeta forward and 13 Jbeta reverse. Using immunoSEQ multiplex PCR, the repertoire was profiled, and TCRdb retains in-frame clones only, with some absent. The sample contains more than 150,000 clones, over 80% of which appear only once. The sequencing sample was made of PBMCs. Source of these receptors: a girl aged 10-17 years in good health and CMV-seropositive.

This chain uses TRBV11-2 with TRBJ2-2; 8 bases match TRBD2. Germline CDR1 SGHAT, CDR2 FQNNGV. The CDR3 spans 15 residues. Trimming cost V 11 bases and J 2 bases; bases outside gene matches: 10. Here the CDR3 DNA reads TGTGCCGGGGCGGGGCTAGCGGGCAACACCGGGGAGCTGTTTTTT. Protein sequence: CAGAGLAGNTGELFF.

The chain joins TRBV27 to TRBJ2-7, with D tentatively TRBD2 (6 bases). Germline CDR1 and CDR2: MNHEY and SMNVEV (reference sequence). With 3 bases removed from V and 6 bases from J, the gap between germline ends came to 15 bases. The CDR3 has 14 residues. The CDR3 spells CASSFKGVEGEQYF. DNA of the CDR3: TGTGCCAGCAGTTTTAAGGGAGTGGAGGGCGAGCAGTACTTC.

The CDR3 region is CASSYAGGEQFF. The CDR3 DNA reads TGTGCCAGCAGTTACGCGGGCGGTGAGCAGTTCTTC. This chain uses TRBV6-5 with TRBJ2-1; D is possibly TRBD2 (5 bases). The CDR3 loop spans 12 amino acids. Per the germline V gene, CDR1 is MNHEY and CDR2 is SVGAGI. V gave up 2 bases and J gave up 9 bases, with 8 bases separating them.

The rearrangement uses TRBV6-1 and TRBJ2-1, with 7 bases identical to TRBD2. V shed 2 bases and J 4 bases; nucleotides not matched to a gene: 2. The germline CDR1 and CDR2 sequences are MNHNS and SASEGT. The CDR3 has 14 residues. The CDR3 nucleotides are TGTGCCAGCAGTGAACGGGAGGAATACAATGAGCAGTTCTTC. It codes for CASSEREEYNEQFF.

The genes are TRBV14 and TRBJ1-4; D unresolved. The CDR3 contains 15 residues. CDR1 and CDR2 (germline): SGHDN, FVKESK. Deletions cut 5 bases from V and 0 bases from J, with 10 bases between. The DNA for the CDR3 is TGTGCCAGCAGCGCAGGCGTCACAACTAATGAAAAACTGTTTTTT. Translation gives CASSAGVTTNEKLFF.

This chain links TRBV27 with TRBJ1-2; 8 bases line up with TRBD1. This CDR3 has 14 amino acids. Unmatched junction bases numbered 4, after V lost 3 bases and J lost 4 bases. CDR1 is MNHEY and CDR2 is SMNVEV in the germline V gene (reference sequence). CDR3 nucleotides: TGTGCCAGCAGTTTCGACAGGGGCGGCTATGGCTACACCTTC. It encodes CASSFDRGGYGYTF.

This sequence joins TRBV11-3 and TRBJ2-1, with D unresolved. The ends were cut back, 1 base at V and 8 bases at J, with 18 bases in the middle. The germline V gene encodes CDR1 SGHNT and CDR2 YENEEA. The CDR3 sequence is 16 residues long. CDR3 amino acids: CASSLGYGPLGDEQFF. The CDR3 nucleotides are TGTGCCAGCAGCTTAGGGTACGGTCCCCTGGGCGATGAGCAGTTCTTC.

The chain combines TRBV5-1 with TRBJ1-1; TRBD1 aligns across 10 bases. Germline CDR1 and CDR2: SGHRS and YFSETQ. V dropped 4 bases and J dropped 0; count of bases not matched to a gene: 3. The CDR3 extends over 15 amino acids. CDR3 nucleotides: TGCGCCAGCAGCCTTGGGACAGGGGTGAACACTGAAGCTTTCTTT. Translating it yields CASSLGTGVNTEAFF. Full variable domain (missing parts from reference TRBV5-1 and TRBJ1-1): KAGVTQTPRYLIKTRGQQVTLSCSPISGHRSVSWYQQTPGQGLQFLFEYFSETQRNKGNFPGRFSGRQFSNSRSEMNVSTLELGDSALYLCASSLGTGVNTEAFFGQGTRLTVV.